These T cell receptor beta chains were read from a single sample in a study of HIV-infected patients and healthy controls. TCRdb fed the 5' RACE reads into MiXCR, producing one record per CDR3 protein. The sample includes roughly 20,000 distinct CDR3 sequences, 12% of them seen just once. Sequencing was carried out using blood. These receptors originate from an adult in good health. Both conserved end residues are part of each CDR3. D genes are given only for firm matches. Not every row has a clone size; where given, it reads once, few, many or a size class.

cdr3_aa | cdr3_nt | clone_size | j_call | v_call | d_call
CASSARGGNQPQHF | TGCGCCAGCAGCGCAAGAGGAGGCAATCAGCCCCAGCATTTT | medium-sized | TRBJ1-5 | TRBV5-1 | -
CASSLGLAGPDTQYF | TGCGCCAGCAGCCTGGGACTAGCGGGGCCAGATACGCAGTATTTT | - | TRBJ2-3 | TRBV5-1 | TRBD2
CASSLARSVAF | TGCGCCAGCAGCTTGGCCCGGAGTGTTGCCTTC | - | TRBJ1-2 | TRBV5-1 | -
CASSQLSGGPYEQYF | TGCGCCAGCAGCCAATTGAGCGGGGGCCCCTACGAGCAGTACTTC | - | TRBJ2-7 | TRBV4-3 | TRBD2
CASSLAQGGYGEQYF | TGTGCCAGCAGCTTAGCACAGGGAGGCTACGGCGAGCAGTACTTC | many | TRBJ2-7 | TRBV11-2 | -
CASREGFANTEAFF | TGTGCCAGCCGGGAAGGGTTTGCGAACACTGAAGCTTTCTTT | few | TRBJ1-1 | TRBV4-2 | -
CSARVLSGDTGELFF | TGCAGTGCTAGAGTTCTTAGCGGGGACACCGGGGAGCTGTTTTTT | many | TRBJ2-2 | TRBV20-1 | TRBD2
CAVNRGGETQYF | TGTGCCGTAAACAGGGGGGGAGAGACCCAGTACTTC | medium-sized | TRBJ2-5 | TRBV30 | -
CASSSISGGPSEQYF | TGTGCCAGCAGTTCGATTAGCGGGGGCCCGAGTGAGCAGTACTTC | few | TRBJ2-7 | TRBV6-5 | TRBD2
CASLPRDRRSEAFF | TGTGCCAGCCTCCCCCGGGATAGGAGGTCCGAAGCTTTCTTT | many | TRBJ1-1 | TRBV6-6 | -
CASSSGRSNTEAFF | TGTGCCAGCAGCTCCGGTAGGTCGAACACTGAAGCTTTCTTT | - | TRBJ1-1 | TRBV7-3 | -
CASSSSPPGQPGNEQFF | TGTGCCAGCAGCTCTAGTCCGCCGGGACAACCCGGGAATGAGCAGTTCTTC | many | TRBJ2-1 | TRBV7-3 | -
CASRLIGKQPQHF | TGTGCCAGCAGATTAATCGGTAAACAGCCCCAGCATTTT | few | TRBJ1-5 | TRBV6-6 | -
CASAQRGSDEKLFF | TGTGCCAGCGCCCAGCGGGGGTCAGATGAAAAACTGTTTTTT | - | TRBJ1-4 | TRBV7-2 | -
CASRDQTDTQYF | TGCGCCAGCAGGGACCAGACAGATACGCAGTATTTT | many | TRBJ2-3 | TRBV5-1 | -
CASSKIVGGTEAFF | TGTGCCAGCAGTAAGATAGTCGGGGGGACTGAAGCTTTCTTT | few | TRBJ1-1 | TRBV28 | -
CASSLAGSTGDTQYF | TGCGCCAGCAGCTTGGCCGGGTCGACGGGGGATACGCAGTATTTT | medium-sized | TRBJ2-3 | TRBV5-1 | -
CASSYSPTGWGNEKLFF | TGTGCCAGCAGTTACTCGCCCACAGGGTGGGGTAATGAAAAACTGTTTTTT | many | TRBJ1-4 | TRBV6-5 | -
CSASPGQNTEAFF | TGCAGTGCTAGCCCGGGACAGAACACTGAAGCTTTCTTT | - | TRBJ1-1 | TRBV20-1 | -
CSARDRGIGQPQHF | TGCAGTGCTAGAGATCGGGGAATCGGCCAGCCCCAGCATTTT | few | TRBJ1-5 | TRBV20-1 | -
CSVRPTGLGQTQYF | TGCAGTGTTCGTCCGACAGGTTTGGGGCAGACCCAGTACTTC | many | TRBJ2-5 | TRBV20-1 | -
CASSLGYEQYF | TGCGCCAGCAGCTTGGGTTACGAGCAGTACTTC | - | TRBJ2-7 | TRBV5-1 | -
CASRRTENSPLHF | TGTGCCAGCAGGAGGACGGAAAATTCACCCCTCCACTTT | few | TRBJ1-6 | TRBV2 | -
CASTLLTVLDTEAFF | TGTGCCAGCACCCTTCTAACAGTGTTGGACACTGAAGCTTTCTTT | many | TRBJ1-1 | TRBV28 | -
CASRHRDRGPIAYNEQFF | TGTGCCAGCAGGCACCGGGACAGGGGGCCAATCGCCTACAATGAGCAGTTCTTC | medium-sized | TRBJ2-1 | TRBV6-5 | TRBD1
CASSLMGSGGYTF | TGTGCCAGCAGCTTGATGGGGTCCGGAGGCTACACCTTC | many | TRBJ1-2 | TRBV5-6 | -
CASSFKPLLQGQSNQPQHF | TGTGCCAGCAGCTTCAAACCTCTCCTACAGGGGCAAAGCAATCAGCCCCAGCATTTT | many | TRBJ1-5 | TRBV7-2 | TRBD1
CASSGRLAGIRTDTQYF | TGTGCCAGCAGCGGAAGACTAGCGGGGATCCGCACAGATACGCAGTATTTT | few | TRBJ2-3 | TRBV7-2 | TRBD2
CASSYSQGGLETQYF | TGTGCCAGCAGTTACTCTCAGGGGGGACTAGAGACCCAGTACTTC | many | TRBJ2-5 | TRBV6-5 | -
CASSPWGSRLSSDTQYF | TGTGCCAGCAGCCCGTGGGGTTCGCGACTGTCTTCTGATACGCAGTATTTT | many | TRBJ2-3 | TRBV4-2 | -
CASSRLTSGGAETQYF | TGCGCCAGCAGCCGCCTGACTAGCGGGGGGGCCGAGACCCAGTACTTC | many | TRBJ2-5 | TRBV4-1 | TRBD2
CASSSRTSGGRYF | TGTGCCAGCAGCTCGCGGACTAGCGGGGGGCGCTACTTC | many | TRBJ2-1 | TRBV7-2 | TRBD2
CASRTGGDEKLFF | TGTGCCAGCAGGACAGGAGGGGACGAAAAACTGTTTTTT | few | TRBJ1-4 | TRBV7-2 | -
CASSLGAGGGQPQHF | TGTGCCAGCAGCTTAGGGGCAGGGGGAGGTCAGCCCCAGCATTTT | many | TRBJ1-5 | TRBV11-2 | TRBD1
CASGLVPPGELFF | TGTGCTAGTGGTTTGGTACCCCCCGGGGAGCTGTTTTTT | many | TRBJ2-2 | TRBV12-5 | -
CASSPTSGGAGETQYF | TGTGCCAGCAGCCCGACTAGCGGGGGGGCCGGAGAGACCCAGTACTTC | many | TRBJ2-5 | TRBV9 | TRBD2
CASSLGARNTEAFF | TGTGCCAGCAGCTTAGGGGCCAGGAACACTGAAGCTTTCTTT | many | TRBJ1-1 | TRBV11-2 | -
CASSFNGENSPLHF | TGCGCCAGCAGCTTCAACGGGGAAAATTCACCCCTCCACTTT | medium-sized | TRBJ1-6 | TRBV5-1 | -
CASSPWTGDTEAFF | TGTGCCAGCTCACCGTGGACAGGGGACACTGAAGCTTTCTTT | many | TRBJ1-1 | TRBV18 | TRBD1
CASSNTGAPPVLGEQYF | TGTGCCAGCAGCAATACAGGGGCTCCACCGGTTTTGGGCGAGCAGTACTTC | many | TRBJ2-7 | TRBV5-5 | TRBD1
CASSVGQPDGPDTQYF | TGTGCCAGCAGCGTAGGGCAGCCCGACGGACCAGATACGCAGTATTTT | many | TRBJ2-3 | TRBV9 | -
CASSQDSGRIGSPLHF | TGCGCCAGCAGCCAAGATTCGGGCAGGATAGGGTCACCCCTCCACTTT | medium-sized | TRBJ1-6 | TRBV4-1 | -
CASRLQGGAIYEQYF | TGTGCCAGCAGACTGCAGGGGGGGGCCATCTACGAGCAGTACTTC | - | TRBJ2-7 | TRBV6-2/TRBV6-3 | -
CASSPHDLFGYTF | TGTGCCAGCAGCCCGCACGATCTTTTCGGCTACACCTTC | many | TRBJ1-2 | TRBV14 | -
CASALTADSYNEQFF | TGTGCCAGCGCCCTCACCGCGGACTCCTACAATGAGCAGTTCTTC | many | TRBJ2-1 | TRBV6-5 | -
CASSLGGWNTEAFF | TGTGCCAGCAGCTTAGGAGGGTGGAACACTGAAGCTTTCTTT | many | TRBJ1-1 | TRBV7-2 | -
CASSQGARRATEAFF | TGTGCCAGCAGCCAAGGAGCCAGGAGGGCGACTGAAGCTTTCTTT | many | TRBJ1-1 | TRBV3-1 | -
CASSLGRDTNYEQYF | TGTGCCAGTAGTCTGGGACGGGACACCAACTACGAGCAGTACTTC | - | TRBJ2-7 | TRBV19 | -
CSGRVPGDTQYF | TGCAGTGGACGGGTCCCGGGAGATACGCAGTATTTT | once | TRBJ2-3 | TRBV20-1 | -
CASSPVRTSGGEKQYF | TGTGCCAGCAGCCCCGTAAGGACTAGCGGGGGGGAGAAGCAGTACTTC | many | TRBJ2-7 | TRBV5-6 | TRBD2
CASSQAYEQYF | TGTGCCAGCAGCCAAGCCTACGAGCAGTACTTC | many | TRBJ2-7 | TRBV5-6 | -
CAWRLTGRNTEAFF | TGTGCCTGGAGGTTAACAGGACGGAACACTGAAGCTTTCTTT | - | TRBJ1-1 | TRBV30 | -
CASSYSASLGTEAFF | TGTGCCAGCAGTTACTCGGCCTCCTTGGGCACTGAAGCTTTCTTT | many | TRBJ1-1 | TRBV6-5 | -
CASSPRDRPHSPLHF | TGTGCCAGCAGCCCACGGGACAGACCCCATTCACCCCTCCACTTT | many | TRBJ1-6 | TRBV3-1 | TRBD1